The clone carrying this T cell receptor (beta chain) was found once. This entry comes from a study of blood T cell repertoires in COVID-19. Among Cohort 3 donors, those recovered had two negative PCRs, clearance, or symptom resolution. Authors' data handling: Amplification of reference gene primers provided the estimated nucleated cell counts. Using immunoSEQ multiplex PCR, the repertoire was profiled, and TCRdb retains in-frame clones only, with some absent. V, J and clone size were drawn from that table, and D and trimming were deduced from the DNA. The table records a few hundred thousand clones, more than 80% of them present only once. Germline V gene data show CDR1 as LNHDA and CDR2 as SQIVND (reference sequence). The CDR3 totals 15 residues. J was trimmed by 3 bases and V by 6 bases; bases with no gene match: 7.

The chain joins TRBV19 to TRBJ1-4; 7 nucleotides line up with TRBD1. The material sequenced was PBMCs or T cells enriched from blood (not recorded which). This TCR was recovered from a young man who had recovered from COVID-19. The CDR3 protein is CASRRRGLANEKLFF. For the CDR3, the DNA is TGTGCCAGTAGGCGGAGGGGGCTCGCTAATGAAAAACTGTTTTTT.